The clone carrying this T cell receptor (beta chain) was recorded many times. CDR3 length: 12 residues. V lost 6 bases to trimming and J lost 5 bases, with 10 bases between them. Sample time point: newly diagnosed GD, antithyroid drugs for less than 3 months. Extracted PBMC RNA gave rise to the TCR library. Through Arm-PCR of CDR3 regions and iRepertoire HTBI primers, TCR beta libraries were built. From the multiplex PCR reads, TCRdb called clonotypes with MiXCR, one entry per CDR3 protein. The profile covers approximately 480,000 distinct CDR3 sequences, with around 15% appearing a single time and 10% to 15% taken by the ten largest. This sample is drawn from a study of regulatory T cells in long-lasting Graves disease. These same records also appear under a second study, on T cells in Graves' hyperthyroidism and ophthalmopathy. That source reports: First-round RT-PCR targeting the TCR CDR3 was performed with the HTBI primer set.

The chain recombines TRBV12-3 or TRBV12-4 with TRBJ1-1; D gene uncertain. The source of this sequence is a man in his forties with Graves disease. Sequencing was performed on peripheral blood mononuclear cells (PBMCs), taken at new diagnosis, from a patient treated with antithyroid drugs. The CDR3 protein is CASSFRGTEAFF. CDR3 nucleotides: TGTGCCAGCAGCTTCCGGGGTACTGAAGCTTTCTTT.